These 21 T cell receptor beta chains were sequenced from one sample in a study of CD8+ T cells in alopecia areata. Treatment specified: oral pan-JAK inhibitor, 5-10 mg twice daily. TCR sequencing used cDNA made by reverse transcription of extracted RNA. The table came from immunoSEQ multiplex PCR; TCRdb's copy has only in-frame clones and leaves some out. Of some 100,000 clones in the sample, roughly 46% were seen once. The sequencing here drew on CD8+ T cells sorted from blood, taken at week 24, from a patient treated with tofacitinib. The source is a human donor with alopecia areata.

The chain employs TRBV27 and TRBJ1-5; D might be TRBD1 (6 bases). The V gene lost 6 bases and the J gene lost 8 bases, with 14 bases spanning the gap. The CDR3 covers 13 residues. CDR1 is MNHEY, CDR2 SMNVEV, per germline (reference sequence). The CDR3 DNA sequence: TGTGCCAGCAGCCCGGGACATTTTGAGCCCCAGCATTTT. Translated: CASSPGHFEPQHF.

This chain uses TRBV9 with TRBJ1-4; 8 nucleotides line up with TRBD1. The CDR3 runs to 14 residues. Germline-derived CDR1 and CDR2 are SGDLS and YYNGEE. V lost 3 bases and J lost 8; bases outside the gene matches: 6. CDR3 DNA: TGTGCCAGCAGCGCAACAGGGGGAGACGAAAAACTGTTTTTT. This encodes CASSATGGDEKLFF. Drawing the rest from reference TRBV9 and TRBJ1-4, the complete variable domain is DSGVTQTPKHLITATGQRVTLRCSPRSGDLSVYWYQQSLDQGLQFLIQYYNGEERAKGNILERFSAQQFPDLHSELNLSSLELGDSALYFCASSATGGDEKLFFGSGTQLSVL.

A word on this clone: Since a far larger clone is one base different, this is likely a read error. The same CDR3 can be traced to other DNA sequences in this sample. V is TRBV7-8 and J is TRBJ2-1, with 8 bases identical to TRBD2. Germline CDR1 and CDR2: SGHVS and FQNEAQ. CDR3 length: 15 amino acids. V trimming: 5 bases; J trimming: 2 bases; junction bases outside the gene matches: 5. Here the CDR3 reads CASSQGLAPYNEQFF. The CDR3 bases are TGTGCCAGCAGCCAAGGACTAGCCCCCTACAATGAGCAGTTCTTC. Drawing the rest from reference TRBV7-8 and TRBJ2-1, the complete variable domain is GAGVSQSPRYKVAKRGQDVALRCDPISGHVSLFWYQQALGQGPEFLTYFQNEAQLDKSGLPSDRFFAERPEGSVSTLKIQRTQQEDSAVYLCASSQGLAPYNEQFFGPGTRLTVL.

The genes are TRBV6-1 and TRBJ1-5; D unresolved. The CDR3 totals 15 residues. Per germline, CDR1 MNHNS and CDR2 SASEGT. The V gene lost 2 bases and the J gene lost 0 bases, with 8 bases spanning the gap. CDR3: CASSEWTTSNQPQHF. The CDR3 coding sequence is TGTGCCAGCAGTGAATGGACGACTAGCAATCAGCCCCAGCATTTT.

This clone was detected a few times. CDR3 residues: CASSQGFGTGELETQYF. DNA for the CDR3: TGCGCCAGCAGTCAAGGTTTCGGGACAGGGGAATTGGAGACCCAGTACTTC. The chain employs TRBV23-1 and TRBJ2-5, with 10 bases identical to TRBD1. TRBV23-1 is placed among ORFs of uncertain function. V was pared by 2 bases and J by 5 bases, with 11 bases of the junction left unmatched. The CDR3 contains 17 residues.

This chain joins TRBV7-9 and TRBJ2-1, with TRBD2 identical over 10 bases. There are 15 residues in the CDR3. V trimming: 5 bases; J trimming: 7 bases; junction bases outside the gene matches: 8. Germline V gene data show CDR1 as SEHNR and CDR2 as FQNEAQ (reference sequence). Written as DNA, the CDR3 is TGTGCCAGCAGCCCCCGAACTAGCGGGATGAATGAGCAGTTCTTC. The encoded protein is CASSPRTSGMNEQFF.

This sequence joins TRBV2 and TRBJ2-7; D is possibly TRBD1 (6 bases). Germline loops: CDR1 SNHLY, CDR2 FYNNEI. Trimming pared 6 bases from V and 7 bases from J, leaving 16 bases between. The CDR3 consists of 13 residues. This CDR3 is CASRTGGFREQYF. CDR3 DNA: TGTGCCAGCAGGACAGGCGGGTTTCGGGAGCAGTACTTC.

About this clone: Germline and junction disagree at one end, which may indicate a read error. V is TRBV25-1 and J is TRBJ2-3; no reliable D call. The CDR3 runs to 14 residues. The germline V gene encodes CDR1 MGHDK and CDR2 SYGVNS. The CDR3 loop is CASSVFRNTDTQYF. The CDR3 DNA is TGTGCCAGTAGTGTGTTTCGGAACACAGATACGCAGTATTTT.

The chain combines TRBV6-6 with TRBJ2-2; TRBD2 might be the D (6 bases). Trimming took 0 bases from V and 4 from J, leaving 12 bases between them. The germline V gene encodes CDR1 MNHNY and CDR2 SVGAGI (reference sequence). CDR3 length equals 16 residues. As DNA, the CDR3 is TGTGCCAGCAGTTACTCCGGCGGAGGGCGCACCGGGGAGCTGTTTTTT. Its translation: CASSYSGGGRTGELFF.

In this sample, this clone turned up a few times. The CDR3 DNA reads TGTGCCAGCAGTATTCAGATCCAAGAGACCCAGTACTTC. This sequence encodes CASSIQIQETQYF. The genes are TRBV25-1 and TRBJ2-5, with no clear D. The V end lost 5 bases, the J end lost 1 base, and 8 bases lay between the germline ends. Germline V CDR1 and CDR2: MGHDK, SYGVNS. This CDR3 has 13 residues.

The V call is TRBV5-6, the J call TRBJ2-5; no definite D call. Looked up from germline, CDR1 is SGHDT and CDR2 is YYEEEE. V dropped 6 bases and J dropped 1 base, with 13 bases sitting between them. The CDR3 covers 14 residues. CDR3 sequence reads: CASTSPRLQETQYF. The CDR3 bases are TGTGCCAGCACCTCACCCCGTCTCCAAGAGACCCAGTACTTC.

The V gene is TRBV2, the J gene TRBJ2-7; D remains ambiguous. V lost 1 base and J 4 bases, leaving 14 bases between the germline ends. From germline, CDR1 is SNHLY and CDR2 FYNNEI. CDR3 length equals 15 residues. CDR3 nucleotide sequence: TGTGCCAGCAGTGAAGGCCCGACACAGACATACGAGCAGTACTTC. Translation gives CASSEGPTQTYEQYF. Variable domain in full (rest from reference TRBV2 and TRBJ2-7): EPEVTQTPSHQVTQMGQEVILRCVPISNHLYFYWYRQILGQKVEFLVSFYNNEISEKSEIFDDQFSVERPDGSNFTLKIRSTKLEDSAMYFCASSEGPTQTYEQYFGPGTRLTVT.

This clone was counted once. The chain recombines TRBV7-9 with TRBJ2-7; 8 nucleotides line up with TRBD1. CDR3 size: 13 residues. Germline trimming cut 4 bases from V and 2 bases from J; bases unmatched to any gene: 1. CDR1 SEHNR and CDR2 FQNEAQ come from the germline V gene (reference sequence). In nucleotides, the CDR3 is TGTGCCAGCAGCTCACAGGGGGCCTACGAGCAGTACTTC. Translating it yields CASSSQGAYEQYF.

The J gene is TRBJ2-1, the V gene TRBV7-9; possibly TRBD1 for D (5 bases). The germline CDR1 and CDR2 sequences are SEHNR and FQNEAQ (reference sequence). Trimming cost V 5 bases and J 4 bases, with 15 bases left between them. The CDR3 runs to 15 residues. The CDR3 protein is CASSPNSPGYNEQFF. The CDR3 DNA reads TGTGCCAGCAGCCCCAATTCTCCAGGGTACAATGAGCAGTTCTTC. Combining the CDR3 with reference TRBV7-9 and TRBJ2-1 gives the whole variable domain DTGVSQNPRHKITKRGQNVTFRCDPISEHNRLYWYRQTLGQGPEFLTYFQNEAQLEKSRLLSDRFSAERPKGSFSTLEIQRTEQGDSAMYLCASSPNSPGYNEQFFGPGTRLTVL.

This clone was found once. J is TRBJ1-1 and V is TRBV30; D uncertain. The CDR3 consists of 15 residues. V lost 0 bases to trimming and J lost 8 bases, with 19 bases between them. Germline V CDR1 and CDR2: GTSNPN, SVGIG (reference sequence). The CDR3 sequence: CAWSVGQPHSDEAFF. The DNA for the CDR3 is TGTGCCTGGAGTGTAGGGCAGCCCCATTCGGACGAAGCTTTCTTT.

The chain employs TRBV30 and TRBJ2-2, with a possible D match to TRBD1 (6 bases). The length of the CDR3 is 14 residues. With 4 bases removed from V and 0 bases from J, the gap between germline ends came to 9 bases. Germline assignment: CDR1 GTSNPN and CDR2 SVGIG (reference sequence). The CDR3 region has the DNA TGTGCCTGGAAGGACAGTCCGAACACCGGGGAGCTGTTTTTT. Residues: CAWKDSPNTGELFF.

Only one count was recorded for this clone. The chain links TRBV27 to TRBJ2-7, with D possibly matching TRBD2 (5 bases). This CDR3 region has 13 residues. Trimming took 4 bases from V and 6 from J, leaving 13 bases between them. Germline V gene data show CDR1 as MNHEY and CDR2 as SMNVEV (reference sequence). The DNA of the CDR3 is TGTGCCAGCAGTTATAGCGCGAGCCGCGAGCAGTACTTC. This translates into CASSYSASREQYF.

This chain links TRBV29-1 with TRBJ2-7, with D maybe TRBD1 (6 bases). CDR1 is SQVTM, CDR2 ANQGSEA, per germline. The CDR3 has 14 residues. Trimming removed 7 bases at V and 5 bases at J, with 21 bases between. This CDR3 is CSAQGAGVNDEQYF. In DNA, the CDR3 is TGCAGCGCCCAAGGGGCAGGGGTTAATGACGAGCAGTACTTC.

V gene TRBV27 combines with J gene TRBJ2-1; D might be TRBD2 (6 bases). The germline V and J ends were trimmed by 8 bases and 0 bases, with 11 bases remaining between them. This CDR3 has 14 residues. Germline V gives CDR1 MNHEY, CDR2 SMNVEV (reference sequence). This chain's CDR3 is CASFRRGSYNEQFF. The CDR3 DNA follows: TGTGCCAGCTTCAGGAGGGGCTCCTACAATGAGCAGTTCTTC.

DNA of the CDR3: TGCAGCGTTGAGGTCTCCTACAATGAGCAGTTCTTC. Protein: CSVEVSYNEQFF. The chain employs TRBV29-1 and TRBJ2-1; D is unclear. The V gene lost 3 bases and the J gene lost 0 bases, with 3 bases spanning the gap. The CDR3 spans 12 residues. Germline V lookup: CDR1 SQVTM, CDR2 ANQGSEA.

The chain employs TRBV11-2 and TRBJ2-7; D assignment may be TRBD1 or TRBD2 (5 bases each). The CDR3 sequence is 12 residues long. V gave up 4 bases and J gave up 7 bases, with 11 bases separating them. CDR1 and CDR2 (germline): SGHAT, FQNNGV. The DNA for the CDR3 is TGTGCCAGCAGCTCGCCCTGGGGGGAGCAGTACTTC. It translates to CASSSPWGEQYF. Full variable domain (remainder filled in from reference TRBV11-2 and TRBJ2-7): EAGVAQSPRYKIIEKRQSVAFWCNPISGHATLYWYQQILGQGPKLLIQFQNNGVVDDSQLPKDRFSAERLKGVDSTLKIQPAKLEDSAVYLCASSSPWGEQYFGPGTRLTVT.